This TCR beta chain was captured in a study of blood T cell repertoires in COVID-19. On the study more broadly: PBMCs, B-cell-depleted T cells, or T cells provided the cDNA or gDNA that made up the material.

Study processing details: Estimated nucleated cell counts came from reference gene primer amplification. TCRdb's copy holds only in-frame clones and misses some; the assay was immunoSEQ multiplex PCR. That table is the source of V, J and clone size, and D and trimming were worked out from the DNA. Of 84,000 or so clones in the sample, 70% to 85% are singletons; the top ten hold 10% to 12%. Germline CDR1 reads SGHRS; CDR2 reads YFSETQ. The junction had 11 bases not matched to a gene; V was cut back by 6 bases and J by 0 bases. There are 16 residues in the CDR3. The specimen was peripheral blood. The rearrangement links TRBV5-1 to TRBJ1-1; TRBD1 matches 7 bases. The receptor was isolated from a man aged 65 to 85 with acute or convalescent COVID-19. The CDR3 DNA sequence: TGCGCCAGCACCTCGACAGGGCGGTCCATGAACACTGAAGCTTTCTTT. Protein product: CASTSTGRSMNTEAFF.